The next 16 T cell receptor beta chains were all read from a single sample in a study of T cells in tuberculosis. Data came from immunoSEQ multiplex PCR; TCRdb stores just in-frame clones and leaves some out. There are tens of thousands of clones in the sample; around 95% occur only once, and about 3.7% lies in the top ten. The sample consisted of PBMCs. The source is a donor under 30 with latent tuberculosis or without tuberculosis infection.

The genes are TRBV6-6 and TRBJ2-2; 7 nucleotides line up with TRBD2. From germline, CDR1 is MNHNY and CDR2 SVGAGI (reference sequence). The CDR3 totals 15 residues. After removal of 4 bases from V and 6 bases from J, the junction contained 8 bases not matched to a gene. CDR3 region: CASSSLGGSAGELFF. CDR3 DNA sequence: TGTGCCAGCAGTTCCCTGGGAGGGAGCGCCGGGGAGCTGTTTTTT.

This chain links TRBV5-4 with TRBJ2-1, with TRBD1 matching over 8 bases. Unmatched junction bases numbered 9, after V lost 5 bases and J lost 2 bases. CDR3 length: 16 residues. Germline CDR1 reads SGHNT; CDR2 reads YYREEE (reference sequence). CDR3 DNA sequence: TGTGCCAGCAGGACCTTACGGACAGGGACCTACAATGAGCAGTTCTTC. It is translated as CASRTLRTGTYNEQFF.

V is TRBV6-5 and J is TRBJ1-1; tentative D call: TRBD1 (6 bases). Trimming cost V 6 bases and J 6 bases, with 17 bases left between them. This CDR3 is 14 amino acids long. Germline-derived CDR1 and CDR2 are MNHEY and SVGAGI. The CDR3 reads CASSIGQYGPEAFF. As DNA, the CDR3 is TGTGCCAGCAGCATCGGACAGTACGGCCCTGAAGCTTTCTTT.

The chain recombines TRBV9 with TRBJ2-3, with 8 bases lining up with TRBD1. The CDR3 contains 17 residues. V dropped 1 base and J dropped 2; count of bases not matched to a gene: 9. Germline V gives CDR1 SGDLS, CDR2 YYNGEE. CDR3 residues: CASSVRAGGAFTDTQYF. The CDR3 nucleotides read TGTGCCAGCAGCGTACGGGCAGGGGGCGCTTTCACAGATACGCAGTATTTT.

This clone appeared once. V is TRBV9 and J is TRBJ1-3; D might be TRBD1 (6 bases). V lost 0 bases, J lost 4 bases, and 11 bases lay in between. Germline-derived CDR1 and CDR2 are SGDLS and YYNGEE. This CDR3 spans 15 amino acids. The CDR3: CASSVDRVAGNTIYF. The DNA of the CDR3 is TGTGCCAGCAGCGTAGACAGGGTTGCCGGAAACACCATATATTTT. Full variable domain (missing parts from reference TRBV9 and TRBJ1-3): DSGVTQTPKHLITATGQRVTLRCSPRSGDLSVYWYQQSLDQGLQFLIQYYNGEERAKGNILERFSAQQFPDLHSELNLSSLELGDSALYFCASSVDRVAGNTIYFGEGSWLTVV.

The rearrangement joins TRBV27 to TRBJ1-6; TRBD1 matches 8 bases. Germline CDR1 MNHEY, CDR2 SMNVEV (reference sequence). CDR3 length equals 14 residues. Losses at the gene ends were 3 bases for V and 9 bases for J; bases not matched to a gene: 4. In DNA form, the CDR3 reads TGTGCCAGCAGTTTTCACAGGGGGGCTTCACCCCTCCACTTT. Translated: CASSFHRGASPLHF.

The chain uses TRBV6-5 and TRBJ2-3; TRBD2 aligns across 13 bases. V dropped 3 bases and J dropped 4; count of bases not matched to a gene: 4. The CDR3 runs 16 residues. Germline V gene lookup returns CDR1 MNHEY and CDR2 SVGAGI. The DNA of the CDR3 is TGTGCCAGCAGTTATTTACTAGCGGGGGGGTCAGATACGCAGTATTTT. Its protein product is CASSYLLAGGSDTQYF.

The V call is TRBV7-6, the J call TRBJ2-5; a weak D match, TRBD1 (6 bases). The CDR3 totals 11 residues. Germline V gene lookup returns CDR1 SGHVS and CDR2 FNYEAQ. With 5 bases removed from V and 7 bases from J, the gap between germline ends came to 8 bases. The CDR3 region has the DNA TGTGCCAGCAGCGCACAGGGGACCCAGTACTTC. It codes for CASSAQGTQYF.

The CDR3 region has the DNA TGCGCCAGCAGCACCAACGTAGGGGGCGATGAAAAACTGTTTTTT. Encoded protein: CASSTNVGGDEKLFF. The chain joins TRBV5-1 to TRBJ1-4, with 7 bases lining up with TRBD1. Germline V gene data show CDR1 as SGHRS and CDR2 as YFSETQ. J gave up 6 bases and V 4 bases, and 9 bases lay outside the gene matches. This CDR3 spans 15 amino acids.

This clone has a handful of counts. J is TRBJ1-2 and V is TRBV25-1; 8 bases are a match to TRBD1. The CDR3 is made up of 17 amino acids. The germline V gene encodes CDR1 MGHDK and CDR2 SYGVNS. Unmatched junction bases numbered 11, after V lost 1 base and J lost 4 bases. The CDR3 is CASSESTPIQGAYGYTF. The CDR3 nucleotides are TGTGCCAGCAGTGAATCGACACCCATCCAGGGGGCCTATGGCTACACCTTC.

The rearrangement joins TRBV19 to TRBJ1-6; 7 positions match TRBD1. Germline V lookup: CDR1 LNHDA, CDR2 SQIVND (reference sequence). V was pared by 3 bases and J by 4 bases, with 6 bases of the junction left unmatched. The CDR3 runs to 16 residues. Written as DNA, the CDR3 is TGTGCCAGTAGTATCCTCCAGGGACAGTATAATTCACCCCTCCACTTT. Translated, it gives CASSILQGQYNSPLHF.

The chain links TRBV19 to TRBJ2-1; 8 nucleotides match TRBD1. Germline V CDR1 and CDR2: LNHDA, SQIVND (reference sequence). Trimming at V came to 5 bases and at J to 6 bases, leaving 9 bases not matched to a gene. This CDR3 has 15 amino acids. Here the CDR3 DNA reads TGTGCCAGTAGTTTAGGGACAGGAGCTCCCAATGAGCAGTTCTTC. It encodes CASSLGTGAPNEQFF.

This clone has just one count. The chain uses TRBV5-1 and TRBJ1-1; 8 nucleotides line up with TRBD1. CDR3 length equals 15 residues. J gave up 6 bases and V 4 bases, and 11 bases lay outside the gene matches. Germline CDR1 SGHRS, CDR2 YFSETQ. This CDR3 reads CASSGGQGLVAEAFF. In DNA form, the CDR3 reads TGCGCCAGCAGCGGAGGACAGGGTTTGGTCGCTGAAGCTTTCTTT.

The chain employs TRBV13 and TRBJ1-1; 12 positions match TRBD1. The CDR3 is made up of 20 amino acids. V shed 1 base, J shed 2 bases, and the junction held 14 bases outside the gene matches. Germline lookup yields CDR1 PRHDT and CDR2 FYEKMQ (reference sequence). The DNA for the CDR3 is TGTGCCAGCAGCTTAGTATCCGGGACAGGGGGCCTCGGGATCAACACTGAAGCTTTCTTT. Amino acids: CASSLVSGTGGLGINTEAFF.

This clone was seen just once. The rearrangement links TRBV18 to TRBJ2-1, with D possibly being TRBD1 (5 bases). Trimming shortened V by 2 bases and J by 4 bases, and 9 bases separated the two germline ends. From germline, CDR1 is KGHSH and CDR2 LQKENI. This CDR3 contains 14 residues. The CDR3 protein is CASSPRTLYNEQFF. CDR3 bases: TGTGCCAGCTCACCAAGGACACTATACAATGAGCAGTTCTTC.

The chain combines TRBV9 with TRBJ1-1; a possible D gene is TRBD1 (6 bases). The CDR3 is 13 residues long. Per the germline V gene, CDR1 is SGDLS and CDR2 is YYNGEE. With 3 bases removed from V and 1 base from J, the gap between germline ends came to 7 bases. The CDR3 region has the DNA TGTGCCAGCAGCGAGGGGGAGAACACTGAAGCTTTCTTT. Its protein is CASSEGENTEAFF.